These 11 T cell receptor beta chains share one sample of origin, sequenced in a study of blood T cell repertoires in COVID-19. Assay used: immunoSEQ multiplex PCR; TCRdb lists only in-frame clones, some missing. Altogether 200,000 to 250,000 clones are present, 86% being singletons, with the ten largest covering roughly 2%. What was sequenced was PBMCs or T cells enriched from blood (not recorded which). These receptors originate from a woman between 45 and 65 years old who had recovered from COVID-19.

The chain has TRBV15 and TRBJ1-5; 8 bases are a match to TRBD1. The CDR3 spans 18 residues. Germline V gene lookup returns CDR1 LNHNV and CDR2 YYDKDF (reference sequence). The J segment lost 4 bases and the V segment lost 0 bases, leaving 11 bases of the junction unmatched. Here the CDR3 reads CATSRDRGGDRGNQPQHF. CDR3 DNA sequence: TGTGCCACCAGCAGAGATCGGGGCGGCGACAGGGGAAATCAGCCCCAGCATTTT.

J is TRBJ1-3 and V is TRBV4-3; 9 bases line up with TRBD1. Germline CDR1 and CDR2: LGHNA and YSLEER. CDR3 length: 15 amino acids. The V gene end was trimmed by 3 bases and the J gene end by 4 bases; junction bases not matched to a gene: 4. This CDR3 reads CASSHTGTGGNTIYF. The CDR3 DNA follows: TGCGCCAGCAGCCACACGGGGACAGGGGGAAACACCATATATTTT.

This clone has only one observation. V and J are TRBV27 and TRBJ2-1; 8 bases agree with TRBD2. The junction had 9 bases not matched to a gene; V was cut back by 7 bases and J by 4 bases. The CDR3 is 15 residues long. CDR1 and CDR2 (germline): MNHEY, SMNVEV (reference sequence). The CDR3 DNA reads as TGTGCCAGCACGGGGGGGGGACACACATACAATGAGCAGTTCTTC. Its protein is CASTGGGHTYNEQFF.

The chain recombines TRBV27 with TRBJ2-7, with 10 bases identical to TRBD2. Trimming took 6 bases from V and 4 from J; bases not matched to a gene: 15. Germline values: CDR1 MNHEY, CDR2 SMNVEV (reference sequence). The CDR3 consists of 17 residues. CDR3 residues: CASRWGGGLAGDYEQYF. CDR3 nucleotide sequence: TGTGCCAGCAGATGGGGGGGTGGGCTAGCGGGAGATTACGAGCAGTACTTC.

V usage is TRBV4-1 and J usage is TRBJ1-2; maybe TRBD1 (5 bases). The germline V and J ends were trimmed by 4 bases and 6 bases, with 18 bases remaining between them. Germline lookup yields CDR1 MGHRA and CDR2 YSYEKL. The length of the CDR3 is 15 residues. CDR3 loop: CASSLRFGGKNGYTF. CDR3 bases: TGCGCCAGCAGCCTTAGATTCGGGGGGAAGAATGGCTACACCTTC.

The chain has TRBV9 and TRBJ1-3, with D unresolved. CDR1 and CDR2 (germline): SGDLS, YYNGEE. Trimming removed 0 bases from V and 0 bases from J, with 10 bases in between. The CDR3 has 16 residues. Here the CDR3 DNA reads TGTGCCAGCAGCGTAGGAAACGCGTACTCTGGAAACACCATATATTTT. Amino acids: CASSVGNAYSGNTIYF.

This clone was counted only a few times. CDR3 nucleotides: TGTGCCAGCACGCCAGGGGGTATTAGGGACTATGGCTACACCTTC. Its translation: CASTPGGIRDYGYTF. The chain recombines TRBV28 with TRBJ1-2, with TRBD1 identical over 7 bases. V shed 7 bases, J shed 3 bases, and the junction held 11 bases outside the gene matches. CDR1 and CDR2 from the germline V gene are MDHEN and SYDVKM. The CDR3 runs to 15 residues.

The rearrangement links TRBV7-9 to TRBJ1-5, with 8 bases identical to TRBD1. CDR3 length equals 14 residues. Looked up from germline, CDR1 is SEHNR and CDR2 is FQNEAQ (reference sequence). V gave up 5 bases and J gave up 7 bases; unmatched junction bases: 7. For the CDR3, the DNA is TGTGCCAGCAGCATTACAGGGGGGGGACAGCCCCAGCATTTT. It specifies CASSITGGGQPQHF.

This chain uses TRBV2 with TRBJ1-5; D not resolved. CDR1 is SNHLY, CDR2 FYNNEI, per germline. The CDR3 covers 15 residues. Trimming cost V 6 bases and J 7 bases, with 19 bases left between them. The CDR3 is CASRARAAQAQPQHF. DNA for the CDR3: TGTGCCAGCAGGGCCAGAGCAGCCCAGGCCCAGCCCCAGCATTTT.

The chain couples TRBV27 to TRBJ2-3; 7 nucleotides line up with TRBD2. The V gene end was trimmed by 2 bases and the J gene end by 1 base; junction bases not matched to a gene: 3. The CDR3 runs 15 residues. Germline V lookup: CDR1 MNHEY, CDR2 SMNVEV (reference sequence). The CDR3 sequence: CASSLKAGGTDTQYF. CDR3 DNA: TGTGCCAGCAGTTTAAAGGCGGGGGGCACAGATACGCAGTATTTT.

The J gene is TRBJ1-2, the V gene TRBV3-1 (or the pseudogene TRBV3-2); 10 bases align to TRBD1. Per germline, CDR1 LGHDT and CDR2 YNNKEL (reference sequence). V was pared by 6 bases and J by 6 bases, with 7 bases of the junction left unmatched. The CDR3 extends over 14 amino acids. In DNA, the CDR3 is TGTGCCAGCAGTCCGACAGGGGGCAATCATGGCTACACCTTC. Translation: CASSPTGGNHGYTF.